This TCR beta chain originates from a study of T-cell memory formation after mild COVID-19. On the study more broadly: TCR clusters were mostly confined to one donor each.

TCRdb analysed the 5' RACE reads with MiXCR anew, one entry per CDR3 protein. The table lists more than 250,000 distinct CDR3 sequences, around 15% of them singletons. General study results and limits: Prior to infection, memory already included some responding clones, suggesting cross-reactive memory joined.

Ten or more counts support this clonotype. Its specificity is unknown. The clonotype comes from a man between 18 and 29 years old who had mild COVID-19 (a few samples of this study predate the infection). Cell type and time point are not known. Sequenced: PBMCs or a T cell subset sorted from them (not recorded which).

Here the CDR3 reads CASSSPGQGYEQYV. CDR3 sequence (DNA): TGTGCCAGCAGTTCACCGGGACAGGGGTACGAGCAGTACGTC. The chain carries TRBV6-6 and TRBJ2-7, with TRBD1 identical over 10 bases. The length of the CDR3 is 14 residues. CDR1 and CDR2 from the germline V gene are MNHNY and SVGAGI (reference sequence). V trimming: 4 bases; J trimming: 4 bases; junction bases outside the gene matches: 4.